This T cell receptor beta chain was observed in a study of T cells in Graves' hyperthyroidism and ophthalmopathy. About the research overall: Blood was drawn when the patient was first diagnosed and still untreated.

Amplification targeted TCR beta CDR3 regions from RNA transcripts. HTBI primers were employed in a first-round RT-PCR of the TCR CDR3. TCRdb called the multiplex PCR reads again in MiXCR, with one record for every CDR3 protein. The sample includes around 720,000 distinct CDR3 sequences, approximately 40% of them seen just once. To note about this clonotype: The antigen is unknown.

Diagnosis relied on clinical symptoms, serum thyroxine and TRAb, thyroid ultrasound and orbital computed tomography. General study findings and limits: Most clonotypes expanded in the thyroid (above 0.001) were also present in blood.

Germline assignment: CDR1 LNHNV and CDR2 YYDKDF (reference sequence). The CDR3 length is 17 residues. Trimming left V 2 bases short and J 1 base short, with 17 bases between. Sequencing was carried out using blood. The source is a woman aged 40 to 50 with Graves' hyperthyroidism. The J gene is TRBJ1-1, the V gene TRBV15, with D unclear. CDR3 DNA sequence: TGTGCCACCAGCAGATCCCGTCCGGGCCGGACGAACACTGAAGCTTTCTTT. It specifies CATSRSRPGRTNTEAFF.